Shown below are 32 T cell receptor beta chains from a single sample sequenced in a study of T cells in Graves' hyperthyroidism and ophthalmopathy. RNA transcripts were the template for amplifying TCR beta CDR3 regions. TCR CDR3 underwent first-round RT-PCR with the HTBI primer set. A single record per CDR3 protein comes from TCRdb applying MiXCR to the multiplex PCR reads. The sample yields some 620,000 distinct CDR3 sequences, 15% to 20% seen once. Specimen: blood. Receptor source: a woman between 25 and 40 years old with Graves' hyperthyroidism.

This clonotype was detected only a few times. The chain joins TRBV4-2 to TRBJ2-7; 9 bases line up with TRBD2. CDR1 is LGHNA and CDR2 is YNFKEQ in the germline V gene. CDR3 length: 13 residues. The ends lost 6 bases at V and 3 bases at J; junction bases unmatched: 3. The DNA for the CDR3 is TGTGCCAGCAGACCTAGCGGGGACTACGAGCAGTACTTC. This gives the protein CASRPSGDYEQYF.

Many counts were recorded for this clonotype. The chain couples TRBV28 to TRBJ2-5; 8 bases line up with TRBD2. The V gene's germline CDR1 is MDHEN and CDR2 SYDVKM. This CDR3 spans 14 amino acids. V dropped 2 bases and J dropped 7; count of bases not matched to a gene: 6. The CDR3 nucleotides are TGTGCCAGCAGTTTACACGCGGGAGGTGGGACCCAGTACTTC. This sequence encodes CASSLHAGGGTQYF.

The chain joins TRBV5-1 to TRBJ2-7; D might be TRBD2 (5 bases). CDR1 and CDR2 (germline): SGHRS, YFSETQ. V dropped 2 bases and J dropped 6 bases, with 15 bases sitting between them. The CDR3 is 14 amino acids. The CDR3 loop is CASSFALVGTEQYF. CDR3 sequence (DNA): TGCGCCAGCAGCTTCGCACTAGTGGGCACCGAGCAGTACTTC.

The chain employs TRBV4-2 and TRBJ1-1; 7 bases map to TRBD1. Unmatched junction bases numbered 4, after V lost 3 bases and J lost 6 bases. Germline V gives CDR1 LGHNA, CDR2 YNFKEQ. The CDR3 sequence is 13 residues long. CDR3 in amino acids: CASSHNRGSEAFF. CDR3 bases: TGTGCCAGCAGCCACAACAGGGGTTCTGAAGCTTTCTTT.

With respect to this clonotype: Relative to the germline gene, one junction end is altered; a read error may explain this. The chain has TRBV11-2 and TRBJ2-7; the D call may be TRBD1 or TRBD2 (5 bases each). The CDR3 has 14 residues. Germline V gene lookup returns CDR1 SGHAT and CDR2 FQNNGV. CDR3 DNA sequence: TGCGCCAGCAGCCAAGAGTATGGGGGCTACGAGCAGTACTTC. This gives the protein CASSQEYGGYEQYF.

Comments on this clonotype: It may be a read error: a sequence one base away is much more abundant. The chain joins TRBV12-3 or TRBV12-4 to TRBJ2-1; 7 nucleotides align to TRBD2. This CDR3 is 17 amino acids long. The CDR3 coding sequence is TGTGCCAGCAGCCCAACGGGGCTAGCGGACCTTTCTAATGGGCAGTTCTTC. This gives the protein CASSPTGLADLSNGQFF.

Regarding this clonotype: The junction departs from the called germline gene at one end, perhaps through a read error. V usage is TRBV5-1 and J usage is TRBJ2-1; the match to TRBD2 covers 11 bases. This CDR3 is built from 17 residues. In germline, CDR1 is SGHRS, CDR2 YFSETQ. The DNA for the CDR3 is TGCGCCGGCAGCTATGGTTATAGCGGGAGGGCGTATAATGAGCAGTTCTTC. Its protein is CAGSYGYSGRAYNEQFF. The full variable domain, completed using reference TRBV5-1 and TRBJ2-1, is KAGVTQTPRYLIKTRGQQVTLSCSPISGHRSVSWYQQTPGQGLQFLFEYFSETQRNKGNFPGRFSGRQFSNSRSEMNVSTLELGDSALYLCAGSYGYSGRAYNEQFFGPGTRLTVL.

This clonotype occurred many times. The chain has TRBV20-1 and TRBJ2-7; a possible D gene is TRBD1 (6 bases). The germline V gene has CDR1 DFQATT and CDR2 SNEGSKA (reference sequence). Trimming shortened V by 3 bases and J by 4 bases, and 16 bases separated the two germline ends. This CDR3 contains 14 residues. The CDR3 nucleotides read TGCAGTGCTAGCCCGACAGGCTATCAGTACGAGCAGTACTTC. This gives the protein CSASPTGYQYEQYF.

The genes are TRBV7-8 and TRBJ1-6; D is unclear. Per germline, CDR1 SGHVS and CDR2 FQNEAQ. This CDR3 comprises 14 residues. V was cut by 3 bases and J by 3 bases, with 6 bases left in between. The CDR3 nucleotides are TGTGCCAGCAGCTTTGTGGGCTATAATTCACCCCTCCACTTT. It codes for CASSFVGYNSPLHF.

This sequence joins TRBV6-1 and TRBJ2-7; 10 bases align to TRBD2. V gave up 10 bases and J gave up 0 bases; unmatched junction bases: 9. The CDR3 sequence is 15 residues long. Germline assignment: CDR1 MNHNS and CDR2 SASEGT. The CDR3 loop reads CATRVRTSGSYEQYF. The DNA for the CDR3 is TGTGCCACACGAGTTCGGACTAGCGGCTCCTACGAGCAGTACTTC.

V is TRBV19 and J is TRBJ2-7; 11 nucleotides align to TRBD2. Per germline, CDR1 LNHDA and CDR2 SQIVND (reference sequence). CDR3 length equals 16 residues. V gave up 3 bases and J gave up 3 bases; unmatched junction bases: 7. The DNA of the CDR3 is TGTGCCAGTAGTATGGGGGCTAGCGGGAGGCTCTACGAGCAGTACTTC. Translating it yields CASSMGASGRLYEQYF.

This clonotype was seen only a few times. The chain combines TRBV20-1 with TRBJ2-7, with 10 bases matching TRBD1. CDR3 size: 14 residues. The germline V gene has CDR1 DFQATT and CDR2 SNEGSKA (reference sequence). V was pared by 3 bases and J by 3 bases, with 5 bases of the junction left unmatched. The CDR3: CSASPGTGVYEQYF. Here the CDR3 DNA reads TGCAGTGCTAGCCCCGGGACAGGGGTCTACGAGCAGTACTTC.

The chain employs TRBV6-1 and TRBJ2-7, with 13 nucleotides matching TRBD2. This CDR3 contains 17 residues. With 5 bases clipped from V and 3 bases from J, the junction kept 10 bases outside the gene matches. CDR1 and CDR2 (germline): MNHNS, SASEGT. This CDR3 reads CASSSRGTSGNIYEQYF. The CDR3 DNA reads TGTGCCAGCAGTTCAAGAGGGACTAGCGGGAACATCTACGAGCAGTACTTC.

In its sample, this clonotype was seen once. This chain uses TRBV19 with TRBJ1-1; D perhaps matches TRBD1 (5 bases). Deletions cut 10 bases from V and 7 bases from J, with 16 bases between. Germline CDR1 and CDR2: LNHDA and SQIVND (reference sequence). The CDR3 has 12 amino acids. This CDR3 reads CAIRGRIGEAFF. As DNA, the CDR3 is TGTGCCATCCGGGGCCGGATAGGTGAAGCTTTCTTT.

This clonotype was seen many times. The V call is TRBV12-3 or TRBV12-4, the J call TRBJ1-6, with 9 bases fitting TRBD1. The trim removed 3 bases at V and 10 bases at J, leaving 4 bases unmatched. CDR3 size: 14 residues. CDR3: CASSLTGGRSPLHF. The CDR3 DNA is TGTGCCAGCAGTTTGACAGGGGGACGGTCACCCCTCCACTTT.

This clonotype occurred a few times. The chain employs TRBV20-1 and TRBJ2-1, with D unresolved. The V gene lost 3 bases and the J gene lost 6 bases, with 21 bases spanning the gap. There are 16 residues in the CDR3. CDR1 and CDR2 (germline): DFQATT, SNEGSKA (reference sequence). The CDR3: CSASLQGSDLGNEQFF. CDR3 coding DNA: TGCAGTGCTAGTTTGCAAGGTTCCGATTTGGGCAATGAGCAGTTCTTC.

The chain joins TRBV27 to TRBJ1-6; tentative D call: TRBD1 (5 bases). Germline V gene sequence: CDR1 MNHEY, CDR2 SMNVEV (reference sequence). V dropped 6 bases and J dropped 5 bases, with 11 bases sitting between them. CDR3 length: 14 residues. The CDR3 DNA is TGTGCCAGCAGCTTTCGGGACGATAATTCACCCCTCCACTTT. This codes for CASSFRDDNSPLHF.

At least ten counts were recorded for this clonotype. V and J are TRBV11-2 and TRBJ2-1, with 9 bases that match TRBD2. This CDR3 is 21 amino acids long. V shed 1 base, J shed 8 bases, and the junction held 24 bases outside the gene matches. CDR1 is SGHAT and CDR2 is FQNNGV in the germline V gene. CDR3 nucleotide sequence: TGTGCCAGCAGCTTAGTCCCCCCACCCCGACTAGCGGTCGAAGGGGTCCATGAGCAGTTCTTC. Translated, it gives CASSLVPPPRLAVEGVHEQFF.

This clonotype has only a few counts. The chain links TRBV4-3 to TRBJ2-3; 10 bases match TRBD2. V trimming: 4 bases; J trimming: 4 bases; junction bases outside the gene matches: 5. Germline CDR1 reads LGHNA; CDR2 reads YSLEER. The CDR3 spans 15 residues. CDR3: CASSRSGRWADTQYF. CDR3 coding DNA: TGCGCCAGCAGCCGTAGCGGGAGGTGGGCAGATACGCAGTATTTT.

The table lists this clonotype with many counts. The rearrangement joins TRBV7-8 to TRBJ2-3, with D possibly matching TRBD2 (6 bases). The germline gives CDR1 SGHVS, CDR2 FQNEAQ. V lost 6 bases to trimming and J lost 2 bases, with 9 bases between them. This CDR3 region has 13 residues. In DNA form, the CDR3 reads TGTGCCAGCAGTTGGACTAACACAGATACGCAGTATTTT. Translated: CASSWTNTDTQYF.

The V call is TRBV24-1, the J call TRBJ2-1; TRBD2 aligns across 12 bases. Germline V gene data show CDR1 as KGHDR and CDR2 as SFDVKD. The CDR3 length is 14 residues. J lost 8 bases, V lost 6 bases, and 4 bases had no gene match. The CDR3 DNA follows: TGTGCCACCAGTCCGGGACTAGCGGGCTATGAGCAGTTCTTC. It is translated as CATSPGLAGYEQFF.

This clonotype has a count of ten or more. This chain connects TRBV28 to TRBJ2-7; 8 bases map to TRBD2. Germline CDR1 MDHEN, CDR2 SYDVKM. The CDR3 contains 16 residues. After removal of 3 bases from V and 5 bases from J, the junction contained 12 bases not matched to a gene. CDR3: CASSLGYSGSLNEQYF. CDR3 bases: TGTGCCAGCAGTTTGGGTTACAGCGGGAGTCTGAACGAGCAGTACTTC.

The chain links TRBV19 to TRBJ2-1, with D tentatively TRBD1 or TRBD2 (5 bases each). V shed 6 bases and J shed 3 bases, with 15 bases lying between them. CDR1 is LNHDA and CDR2 is SQIVND in the germline V gene (reference sequence). This CDR3 contains 15 residues. The CDR3 is CASRGGHNLYNEQFF. The CDR3 bases are TGTGCCAGTAGAGGAGGACACAACCTCTACAATGAGCAGTTCTTC.

This clonotype came up many times. This chain links TRBV20-1 with TRBJ2-1; 7 bases are shared with TRBD1. The CDR3 sequence is 16 residues long. The germline V gene has CDR1 DFQATT and CDR2 SNEGSKA (reference sequence). Trimming at V came to 2 bases and at J to 0 bases, leaving 7 bases not matched to a gene. The CDR3 here is CSARPNRGSSYNEQFF. The DNA for the CDR3 is TGCAGTGCTAGACCCAACAGGGGCAGCTCCTACAATGAGCAGTTCTTC.

This chain links TRBV27 with TRBJ2-1, with a possible D match to TRBD2 (6 bases). Germline V gives CDR1 MNHEY, CDR2 SMNVEV (reference sequence). This CDR3 has 15 amino acids. V lost 6 bases, J lost 5 bases, and 17 bases lay in between. Here the CDR3 DNA reads TGTGCCAGCAGCCCCGGGACTCCGGTCAACAATGAGCAGTTCTTC. Amino acid sequence: CASSPGTPVNNEQFF.

This clonotype was seen once. J is TRBJ2-3 and V is TRBV18; D unclear. This CDR3 has 16 amino acids. Per the germline V gene, CDR1 is KGHSH and CDR2 is LQKENI. V was cut by 6 bases and J by 1 base, with 17 bases left in between. DNA for the CDR3: TGTGCCAGCTCCATGGGCATGCAGCAGGGCACAGATACGCAGTATTTT. Translating gives CASSMGMQQGTDTQYF.

This clonotype has only a few counts. The chain recombines TRBV5-5 with TRBJ2-7; TRBD2 is a possible D gene (6 bases). Germline V gives CDR1 SGHKS, CDR2 YYEKEE (reference sequence). The CDR3 loop spans 14 amino acids. V was shortened by 1 base and J by 2 bases, with 10 bases between the two germline ends. CDR3 residues: CASSLSRETYEQYF. In DNA, the CDR3 is TGTGCCAGCAGCTTGTCACGGGAGACCTACGAGCAGTACTTC.

This clonotype showed up just a few times. The chain links TRBV20-1 to TRBJ2-1; D gene uncertain. The germline V gene has CDR1 DFQATT and CDR2 SNEGSKA (reference sequence). This CDR3 spans 14 amino acids. The V end was cut by 2 bases, the J end by 0 bases, with 8 bases between. The CDR3 loop is CSARRRNSYNEQFF. The CDR3 DNA reads TGCAGTGCTAGAAGGCGGAACTCCTACAATGAGCAGTTCTTC.

Many counts were recorded for this clonotype. The chain combines TRBV28 with TRBJ2-7; 8 nucleotides align to TRBD2. This CDR3 region has 15 residues. V was pared by 3 bases and J by 1 base, with 5 bases of the junction left unmatched. Germline lookup yields CDR1 MDHEN and CDR2 SYDVKM. The CDR3 nucleotides are TGTGCCAGCAGTTTGGGGATAGCGGGGTCCTACGAGCAGTACTTC. As protein: CASSLGIAGSYEQYF.

This clonotype was counted at least ten times. This chain connects TRBV3-1 to TRBJ1-1; 10 nucleotides match TRBD1. The CDR3 consists of 15 residues. The junction had 6 bases not matched to a gene; V was cut back by 3 bases and J by 5 bases. CDR1 and CDR2 from the germline V gene are LGHDT and YNNKEL (reference sequence). The CDR3, as DNA: TGTGCCAGCAGCCACCGGGACAGGGGAGGTACTGAAGCTTTCTTT. Amino acids: CASSHRDRGGTEAFF.

This clonotype came up a few times. The rearrangement uses TRBV6-6 and TRBJ1-1, with D perhaps matching TRBD1 (5 bases). The CDR3 covers 15 residues. Trimming took off 0 bases at V and 1 base at J, with 9 bases between the two ends. The germline V gene encodes CDR1 MNHNY and CDR2 SVGAGI (reference sequence). CDR3 nucleotide sequence: TGTGCCAGCAGTTACTCACCAGGGAGGAACACTGAAGCTTTCTTT. Its translation: CASSYSPGRNTEAFF.

This clonotype was found a few times. V gene TRBV3-1 combines with J gene TRBJ1-5; D unclear. There are 12 residues in the CDR3. The V end was cut by 5 bases, the J end by 5 bases, with 7 bases between. Germline values: CDR1 LGHDT, CDR2 YNNKEL (reference sequence). Here the CDR3 DNA reads TGTGCCAGCAGCAGATGGGATCAGCCCCAGCATTTT. This translates into CASSRWDQPQHF. Variable domain in full (rest from reference TRBV3-1 and TRBJ1-5): DTAVSQTPKYLVTQMGNDKSIKCEQNLGHDTMYWYKQDSKKFLKIMFSYNNKELIINETVPNRFSPKSPDKAHLNLHINSLELGDSAVYFCASSRWDQPQHFGDGTRLSIL.